This T cell receptor beta chain was identified during a study of blood T cell repertoires in COVID-19. In the original processing: Reference gene primer amplification gave nucleated cell count estimates. Assay: immunoSEQ multiplex PCR; the TCRdb copy retains only in-frame clones and omits some. For V, J and clone size, that table is used; D and trimming come from the DNA. The sample has more than 45,000 clones; roughly nine tenths are singletons. After removal of 5 bases from V and 5 bases from J, the junction contained 8 bases not matched to a gene. Germline CDR1 SGHTA, CDR2 FQGNSA. This CDR3 is built from 15 residues.

The chain has TRBV7-2 and TRBJ2-1, with 8 bases fitting TRBD1. Material: peripheral blood. This TCR derives from a human donor in a cohort sampled during active COVID-19. CDR3: CASSPGQGRDNEQFF. CDR3 in DNA: TGTGCCAGCAGCCCTGGACAGGGACGGGACAATGAGCAGTTCTTC.